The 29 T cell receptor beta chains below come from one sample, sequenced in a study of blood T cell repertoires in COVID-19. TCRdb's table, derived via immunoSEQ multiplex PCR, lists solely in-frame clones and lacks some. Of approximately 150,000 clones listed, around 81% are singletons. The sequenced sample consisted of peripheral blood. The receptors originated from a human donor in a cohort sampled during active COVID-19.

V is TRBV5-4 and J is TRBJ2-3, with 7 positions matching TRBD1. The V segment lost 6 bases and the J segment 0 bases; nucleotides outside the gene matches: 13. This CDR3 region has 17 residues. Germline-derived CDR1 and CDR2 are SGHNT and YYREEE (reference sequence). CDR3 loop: CASTNSDRWGSTDTQYF. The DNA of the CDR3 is TGTGCCAGCACCAACTCGGACAGGTGGGGGAGCACAGATACGCAGTATTTT.

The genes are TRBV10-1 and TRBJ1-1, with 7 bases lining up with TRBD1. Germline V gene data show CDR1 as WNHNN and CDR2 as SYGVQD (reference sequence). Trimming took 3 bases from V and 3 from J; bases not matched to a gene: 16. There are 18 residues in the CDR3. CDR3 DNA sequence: TGCGCCAGCAGTGATCATTTGTTAGGGGGCGCCCCGGACACTGAAGCTTTCTTT. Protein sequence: CASSDHLLGGAPDTEAFF.

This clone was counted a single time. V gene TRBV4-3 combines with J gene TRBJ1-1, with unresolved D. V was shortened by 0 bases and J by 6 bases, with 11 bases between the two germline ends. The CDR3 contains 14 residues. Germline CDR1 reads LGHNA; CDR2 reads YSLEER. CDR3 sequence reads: CASSQDFEGAEAFF. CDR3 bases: TGCGCCAGCAGCCAAGATTTCGAGGGAGCTGAAGCTTTCTTT.

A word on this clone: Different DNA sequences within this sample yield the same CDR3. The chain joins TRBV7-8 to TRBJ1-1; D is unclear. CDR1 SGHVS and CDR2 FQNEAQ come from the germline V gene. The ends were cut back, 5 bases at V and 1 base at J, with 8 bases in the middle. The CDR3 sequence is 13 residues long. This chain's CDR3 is CASSLRGNTEAFF. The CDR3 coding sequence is TGTGCCAGCAGCCTCCGGGGGAACACTGAAGCTTTCTTT.

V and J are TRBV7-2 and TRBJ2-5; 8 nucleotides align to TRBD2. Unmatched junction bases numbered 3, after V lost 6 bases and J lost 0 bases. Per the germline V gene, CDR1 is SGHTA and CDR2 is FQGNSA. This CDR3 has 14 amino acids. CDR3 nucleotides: TGTGCCAGCAGTCGACTAGCGAACCAAGAGACCCAGTACTTC. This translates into CASSRLANQETQYF.

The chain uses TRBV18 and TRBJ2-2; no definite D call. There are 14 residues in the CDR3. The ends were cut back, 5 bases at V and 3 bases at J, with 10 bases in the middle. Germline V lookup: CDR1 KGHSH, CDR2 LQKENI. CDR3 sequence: CASSKARDTGELFF. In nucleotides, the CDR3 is TGTGCCAGCTCAAAAGCGAGAGACACCGGGGAGCTGTTTTTT.

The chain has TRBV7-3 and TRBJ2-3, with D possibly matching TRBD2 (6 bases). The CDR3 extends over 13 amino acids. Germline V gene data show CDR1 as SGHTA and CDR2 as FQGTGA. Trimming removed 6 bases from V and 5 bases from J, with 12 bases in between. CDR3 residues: CASSSGAVDTQYF. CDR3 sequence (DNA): TGTGCCAGCAGTTCGGGAGCGGTAGATACGCAGTATTTT.

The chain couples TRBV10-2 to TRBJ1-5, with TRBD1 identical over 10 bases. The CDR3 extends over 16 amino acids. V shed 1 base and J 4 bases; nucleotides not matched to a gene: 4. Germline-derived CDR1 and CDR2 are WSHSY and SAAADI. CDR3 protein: CASSEFGTGDNQPQHF. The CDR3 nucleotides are TGCGCCAGCAGTGAGTTCGGGACAGGGGATAATCAGCCCCAGCATTTT.

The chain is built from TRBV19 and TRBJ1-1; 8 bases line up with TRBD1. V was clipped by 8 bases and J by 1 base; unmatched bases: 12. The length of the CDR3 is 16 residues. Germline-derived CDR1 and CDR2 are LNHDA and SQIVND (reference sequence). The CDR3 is CASQPPDRAWNTEAFF. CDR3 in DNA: TGTGCCAGTCAACCGCCGGACAGGGCCTGGAACACTGAAGCTTTCTTT.

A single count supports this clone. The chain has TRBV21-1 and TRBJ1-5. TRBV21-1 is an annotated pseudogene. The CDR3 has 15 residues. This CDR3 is CASSKSRTGNQPQHF. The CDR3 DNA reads TGTGCCAGCAGCAAATCGCGTACGGGCAATCAGCCCCAGCATTTT.

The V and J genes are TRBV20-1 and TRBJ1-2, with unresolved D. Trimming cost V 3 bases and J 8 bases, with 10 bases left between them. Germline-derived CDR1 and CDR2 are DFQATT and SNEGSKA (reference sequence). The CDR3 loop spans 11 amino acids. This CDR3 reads CSASVPGGYTF. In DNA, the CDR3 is TGCAGTGCTAGTGTCCCGGGAGGCTACACCTTC.

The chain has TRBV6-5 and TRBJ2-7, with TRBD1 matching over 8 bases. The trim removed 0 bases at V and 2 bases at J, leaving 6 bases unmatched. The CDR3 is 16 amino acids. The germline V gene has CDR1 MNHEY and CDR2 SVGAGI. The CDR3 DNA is TGTGCCAGCAGTTACTCCTTGGCGACAGGGGCCTACGAGCAGTACTTC. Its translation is CASSYSLATGAYEQYF.

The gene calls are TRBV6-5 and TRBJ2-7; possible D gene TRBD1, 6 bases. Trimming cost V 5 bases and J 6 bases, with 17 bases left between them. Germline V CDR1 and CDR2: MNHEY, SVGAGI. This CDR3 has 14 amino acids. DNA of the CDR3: TGTGCCAGCAGTAAAACCTACGACAGGTCCGAGCAGTACTTC. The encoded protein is CASSKTYDRSEQYF.

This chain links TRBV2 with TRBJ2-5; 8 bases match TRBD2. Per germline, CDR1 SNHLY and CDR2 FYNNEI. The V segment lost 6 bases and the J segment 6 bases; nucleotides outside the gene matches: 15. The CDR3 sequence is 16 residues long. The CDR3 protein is CASRGGPAGVVKTQYF. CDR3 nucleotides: TGTGCCAGCAGGGGGGGGCCAGCGGGAGTTGTGAAGACCCAGTACTTC.

CDR3 residues: CASSIRTRGEQYF. CDR3 DNA: TGTGCCAGTAGTATCCGAACCAGGGGCGAGCAGTACTTC. V gene TRBV19 combines with J gene TRBJ2-7, with a weak D call TRBD1 (6 bases). V dropped 3 bases and J dropped 6 bases, with 12 bases sitting between them. The germline V gene has CDR1 LNHDA and CDR2 SQIVND (reference sequence). The CDR3 has 13 residues.

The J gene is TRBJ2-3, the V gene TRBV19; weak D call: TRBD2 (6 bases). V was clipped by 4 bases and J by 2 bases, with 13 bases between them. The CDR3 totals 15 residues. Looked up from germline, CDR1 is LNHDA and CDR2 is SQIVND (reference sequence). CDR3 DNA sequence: TGTGCCAGTAGTACCCCCGGGACTTACACAGATACGCAGTATTTT. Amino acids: CASSTPGTYTDTQYF.

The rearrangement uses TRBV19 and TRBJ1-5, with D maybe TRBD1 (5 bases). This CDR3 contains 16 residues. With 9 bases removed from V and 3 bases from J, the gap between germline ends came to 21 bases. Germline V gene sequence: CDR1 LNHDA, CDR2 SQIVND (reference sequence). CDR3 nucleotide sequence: TGTGCCAGCTCCAAAACGTGGGGGGACGACAATCAGCCCCAGCATTTT. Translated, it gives CASSKTWGDDNQPQHF.

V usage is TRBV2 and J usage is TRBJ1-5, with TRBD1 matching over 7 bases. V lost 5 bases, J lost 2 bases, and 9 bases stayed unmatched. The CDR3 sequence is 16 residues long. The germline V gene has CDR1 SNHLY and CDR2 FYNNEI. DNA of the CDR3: TGTGCCAGCAGTCCCCGGGGACAGTCCCGCAATCAGCCCCAGCATTTT. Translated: CASSPRGQSRNQPQHF.

Here the CDR3 reads CASKIAGLNTGELFF. CDR3 nucleotide sequence: TGTGCCAGTAAAATAGCGGGACTGAACACCGGGGAGCTGTTTTTT. The rearrangement links TRBV28 to TRBJ2-2; 8 nucleotides align to TRBD2. Germline V gives CDR1 MDHEN, CDR2 SYDVKM. CDR3 length equals 15 residues. The trim removed 9 bases at V and 1 base at J, leaving 7 bases unmatched.

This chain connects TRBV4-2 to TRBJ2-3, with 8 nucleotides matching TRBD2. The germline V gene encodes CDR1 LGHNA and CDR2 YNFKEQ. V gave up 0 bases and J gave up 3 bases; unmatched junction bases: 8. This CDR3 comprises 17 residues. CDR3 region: CASSQDRREDSTDTQYF. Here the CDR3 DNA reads TGTGCCAGCAGCCAAGATAGGCGGGAGGATAGTACAGATACGCAGTATTTT.

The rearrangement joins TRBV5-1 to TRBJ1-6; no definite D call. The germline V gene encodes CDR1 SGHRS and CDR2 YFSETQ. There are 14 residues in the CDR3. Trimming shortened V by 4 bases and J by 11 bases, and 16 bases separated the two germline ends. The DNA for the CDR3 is TGCGCCAGCAGCCCCGACGGCGACGGAGCACCCCTCCACTTT. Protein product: CASSPDGDGAPLHF.

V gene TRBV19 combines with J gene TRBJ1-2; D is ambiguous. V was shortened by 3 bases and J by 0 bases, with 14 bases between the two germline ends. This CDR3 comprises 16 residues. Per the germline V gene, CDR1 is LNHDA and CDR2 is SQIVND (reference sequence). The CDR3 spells CASSIRRGRPNYGYTF. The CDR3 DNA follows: TGTGCCAGTAGTATTCGGCGAGGCAGACCTAACTATGGCTACACCTTC.

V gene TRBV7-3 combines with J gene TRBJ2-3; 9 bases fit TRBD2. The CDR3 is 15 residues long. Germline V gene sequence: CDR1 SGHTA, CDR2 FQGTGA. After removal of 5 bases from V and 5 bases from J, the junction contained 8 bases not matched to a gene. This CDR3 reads CASSAIAGVEDTQYF. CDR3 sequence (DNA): TGTGCCAGCAGCGCCATAGCGGGAGTGGAAGATACGCAGTATTTT.

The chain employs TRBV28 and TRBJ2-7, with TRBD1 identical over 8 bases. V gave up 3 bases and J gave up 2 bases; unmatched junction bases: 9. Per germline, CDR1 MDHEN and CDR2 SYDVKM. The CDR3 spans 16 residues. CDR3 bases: TGTGCCAGCAGTTTTGATTGGACAGGGTCCACCTACGAGCAGTACTTC. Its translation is CASSFDWTGSTYEQYF.

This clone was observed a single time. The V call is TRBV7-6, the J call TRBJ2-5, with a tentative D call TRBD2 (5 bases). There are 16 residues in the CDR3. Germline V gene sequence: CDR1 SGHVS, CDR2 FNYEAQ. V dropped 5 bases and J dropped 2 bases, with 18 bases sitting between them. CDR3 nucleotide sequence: TGTGCCAGCAGCCCATTTGGTAATCGGGGACAAGAGACCCAGTACTTC. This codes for CASSPFGNRGQETQYF.

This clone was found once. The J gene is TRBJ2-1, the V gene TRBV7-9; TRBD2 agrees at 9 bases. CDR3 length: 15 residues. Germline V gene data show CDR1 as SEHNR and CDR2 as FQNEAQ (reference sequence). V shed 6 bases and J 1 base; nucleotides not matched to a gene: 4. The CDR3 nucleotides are TGTGCCAGCAGGAATAGCGGGAGTTCCTACAATGAGCAGTTCTTC. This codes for CASRNSGSSYNEQFF. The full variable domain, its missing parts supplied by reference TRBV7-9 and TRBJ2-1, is DTGVSQNPRHKITKRGQNVTFRCDPISEHNRLYWYRQTLGQGPEFLTYFQNEAQLEKSRLLSDRFSAERPKGSFSTLEIQRTEQGDSAMYLCASRNSGSSYNEQFFGPGTRLTVL.

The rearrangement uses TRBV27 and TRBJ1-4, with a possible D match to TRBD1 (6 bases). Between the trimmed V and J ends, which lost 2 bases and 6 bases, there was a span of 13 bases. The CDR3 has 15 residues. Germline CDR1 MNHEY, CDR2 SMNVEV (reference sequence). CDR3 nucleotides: TGTGCCAGCAGTTTAAGGGGGTGGGGCGATGAAAAACTGTTTTTT. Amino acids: CASSLRGWGDEKLFF.

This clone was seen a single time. The CDR3 region is CASTSAADNTGELFF. The CDR3 DNA sequence: TGTGCCAGCACATCCGCGGCCGACAACACCGGGGAGCTGTTTTTT. The rearrangement joins TRBV28 to TRBJ2-2; D is unclear. V was trimmed by 7 bases and J by 2 bases, leaving 14 bases between them. The CDR3 consists of 15 residues. Germline V gives CDR1 MDHEN, CDR2 SYDVKM.

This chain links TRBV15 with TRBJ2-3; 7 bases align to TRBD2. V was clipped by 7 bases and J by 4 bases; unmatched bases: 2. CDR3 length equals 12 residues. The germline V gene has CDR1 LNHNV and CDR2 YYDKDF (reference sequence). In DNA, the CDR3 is TGTGCCACCACCGGGAGGCCAGATACGCAGTATTTT. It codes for CATTGRPDTQYF. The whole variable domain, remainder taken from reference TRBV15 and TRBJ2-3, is DAMVIQNPRYQVTQFGKPVTLSCSQTLNHNVMYWYQQKSSQAPKLLFHYYDKDFNNEADTPDNFQSRRPNTSFCFLDIRSPGLGDTAMYLCATTGRPDTQYFGPGTRLTVL.